The clone carrying this T cell receptor (beta chain) was recorded many times. Its specificity is unknown. The germline V gene encodes CDR1 LNHNV and CDR2 YYDKDF (reference sequence). This CDR3 comprises 15 residues. V was cut by 0 bases and J by 5 bases, with 13 bases left in between. The record originates from a study of T cells in Graves' hyperthyroidism and ophthalmopathy. What was amplified from RNA transcripts were TCR beta CDR3 regions. The HTBI primer set drove a first-round RT-PCR of the TCR CDR3. TCRdb analysed the multiplex PCR reads with MiXCR anew, one entry per CDR3 protein. The table lists hundreds of thousands of distinct CDR3 sequences, around 15% of them singletons, with about 3.9% in the top ten. Study-wide results and caveats: Ophthalmopathy stood apart from stable hyperthyroidism in a 13 V-J model.

Sequencing was carried out using blood. The source is a woman in her 40s with Graves' ophthalmopathy. The genes are TRBV15 and TRBJ2-5; D might be TRBD2 (5 bases). The CDR3 sequence: CATSRDGLDWETQYF. The CDR3 coding sequence is TGTGCCACCAGCAGAGATGGATTGGACTGGGAGACCCAGTACTTC.